Following are 2 T cell receptor beta chains from one sample sequenced in a study of T cell changes during pregnancy in multiple sclerosis. The table came from immunoSEQ multiplex PCR; TCRdb's copy has only in-frame clones and leaves some out. This table holds approximately 90,000 clones, 90% to 95% found once. The starting material was peripheral blood, obtained in the first trimester of pregnancy. These receptors were obtained from a female donor with multiple sclerosis, enrolled in a pregnancy study.

The gene calls are TRBV11-3 and TRBJ2-7; 7 bases line up with TRBD1. Germline trimming cut 5 bases from V and 2 bases from J; bases unmatched to any gene: 3. The CDR3 loop spans 13 amino acids. Germline V CDR1 and CDR2: SGHNT, YENEEA. The chain's CDR3 is CASSVQGTYEQYF. CDR3 bases: TGTGCCAGCAGCGTACAGGGGACCTACGAGCAGTACTTC. Using reference TRBV11-3 and TRBJ2-7 for the parts outside the CDR3, the full variable domain is EAGVVQSPRYKIIEKKQPVAFWCNPISGHNTLYWYLQNLGQGPELLIRYENEEAVDDSQLPKDRFSAERLKGVDSTLKIQPAELGDSAVYLCASSVQGTYEQYFGPGTRLTVT.

This chain's CDR3 is CASSLEWGPYNEQFF. As DNA, the CDR3 is TGCGCCAGCAGCTTGGAGTGGGGGCCCTACAATGAGCAGTTCTTC. The chain employs TRBV5-1 and TRBJ2-1; D might be TRBD1 (6 bases). The CDR3 covers 15 residues. Germline-derived CDR1 and CDR2 are SGHRS and YFSETQ. V was shortened by 0 bases and J by 2 bases, with 9 bases between the two germline ends.